These 21 T cell receptor beta chains were sequenced from one sample in a study of Ad26.COV2.S vaccination and SARS-CoV-2 variants. Method: immunoSEQ multiplex PCR; TCRdb's copy keeps in-frame clones and lacks some. This sample has 510,000 or so clones, with roughly 85% found just once. The treatment is: about 20 received Ad26.COV2.S at low or high dose, single or two shots; about 5 received placebo; per-sample allocation not given. Following the first vaccine or placebo injection, samples were taken on day 63. The starting material was peripheral blood, obtained in a trial of Ad26.COV2.S vaccine versus placebo. The source is a person between 18 and 59 years old who received the Ad26.COV2.S COVID-19 vaccine or a placebo.

This clone came up once. This chain connects TRBV4-3 to TRBJ2-1; TRBD1 or TRBD2 may be the D gene (5 bases each). CDR1 LGHNA and CDR2 YSLEER come from the germline V gene. V was trimmed by 0 bases and J by 0 bases, leaving 12 bases between them. The CDR3 loop spans 17 amino acids. CDR3: CASSQDPSGTSYNEQFF. The CDR3 region has the DNA TGCGCCAGCAGCCAAGATCCCTCAGGGACCTCCTACAATGAGCAGTTCTTC.

This rearrangement joins TRBV15 to TRBJ2-7, with D perhaps assigned TRBD1 or TRBD2 (6 bases each). CDR3 length: 13 amino acids. Trimming shortened V by 0 bases and J by 6 bases, and 9 bases separated the two germline ends. Per germline, CDR1 LNHNV and CDR2 YYDKDF (reference sequence). The CDR3 loop is CATSRDGGLEQYF. As DNA, the CDR3 is TGTGCCACCAGCAGAGATGGGGGGCTCGAGCAGTACTTC.

This chain joins TRBV30 and TRBJ2-7, with D possibly being TRBD1 or TRBD2 (5 bases each). CDR1 is GTSNPN, CDR2 SVGIG, per germline (reference sequence). This CDR3 comprises 12 residues. The V end lost 6 bases, the J end lost 1 base, and 10 bases lay between the germline ends. The CDR3 reads CACSEGSYEQYF. The CDR3 nucleotides read TGTGCCTGCTCCGAGGGGTCCTACGAGCAGTACTTC.

The chain recombines TRBV29-1 with TRBJ2-2; D possibly corresponds to TRBD2 (5 bases). The CDR3 loop spans 13 amino acids. Germline lookup yields CDR1 SQVTM and CDR2 ANQGSEA. The V end was cut by 6 bases, the J end by 0 bases, with 8 bases between. The CDR3 DNA follows: TGCAGCGTCTCGGGATCGAACACCGGGGAGCTGTTTTTT. As protein: CSVSGSNTGELFF.

J is TRBJ1-1 and V is TRBV7-3; D uncertain. V dropped 1 base and J dropped 3 bases, with 9 bases sitting between them. CDR1 and CDR2 from the germline V gene are SGHTA and FQGTGA. This CDR3 is built from 14 residues. This CDR3 reads CASSLSGRDTEAFF. The CDR3 coding sequence is TGTGCCAGCAGCTTAAGCGGTAGGGACACTGAAGCTTTCTTT.

The rearrangement joins TRBV6-1 to TRBJ1-6; TRBD1 might be the D (6 bases). Germline V gives CDR1 MNHNS, CDR2 SASEGT. Trimming removed 0 bases at V and 9 bases at J, with 15 bases between. This CDR3 comprises 16 residues. The CDR3 loop is CASSEAGAGFSSPLHF. In DNA, the CDR3 is TGTGCCAGCAGTGAAGCGGGGGCGGGATTTTCTTCACCCCTCCACTTT.

The chain combines TRBV4-3 with TRBJ1-2; 8 bases agree with TRBD1. J was trimmed by 7 bases and V by 0 bases; bases with no gene match: 7. Germline CDR1 is LGHNA and CDR2 is YSLEER. This CDR3 comprises 15 residues. The CDR3, as DNA: TGCGCCAGCAGCCAAGATCCGACAGGGGCCTCTGGCTACACCTTC. Its translation: CASSQDPTGASGYTF.

This clone was seen only once. The V call is TRBV7-6, the J call TRBJ2-1; 7 nucleotides align to TRBD2. The germline V gene encodes CDR1 SGHVS and CDR2 FNYEAQ. V lost 1 base, J lost 8 bases, and 8 bases stayed unmatched. This CDR3 is 15 amino acids long. CDR3 DNA: TGTGCCAGCAGCTTAGAAGTCGGGGGGAGGGATGAGCAGTTCTTC. It codes for CASSLEVGGRDEQFF.

The rearrangement uses TRBV28 and TRBJ2-3; D unclear. The CDR3 runs 14 residues. The germline V and J ends were trimmed by 8 bases and 0 bases, with 12 bases remaining between them. In germline, CDR1 is MDHEN, CDR2 SYDVKM. The CDR3 DNA reads as TGTGCCAGCTCCCAAGACGGGAGCACAGATACGCAGTATTTT. Its translation is CASSQDGSTDTQYF.

The J gene is TRBJ1-1, the V gene TRBV10-3; 12 bases agree with TRBD1. The CDR3 contains 16 residues. Losses at the gene ends were 6 bases for V and 1 base for J; bases not matched to a gene: 6. Germline CDR1 and CDR2: ENHRY and SYGVKD. The CDR3 DNA follows: TGTGCCATCAGCGGGACAGGGGGCGCGTCGAACACTGAAGCTTTCTTT. Residues: CAISGTGGASNTEAFF.

The genes are TRBV7-6 and TRBJ2-7, with D perhaps matching TRBD2 (6 bases). This CDR3 is built from 15 residues. In germline, CDR1 is SGHVS, CDR2 FNYEAQ. V was pared by 5 bases and J by 0 bases, with 14 bases between. DNA of the CDR3: TGTGCCAGCAGCCCCCTAGCGAGTAGCTCCTACGAGCAGTACTTC. Translating it yields CASSPLASSSYEQYF.

The genes are TRBV27 and TRBJ1-1; maybe TRBD1 (5 bases). There are 15 residues in the CDR3. In germline, CDR1 is MNHEY, CDR2 SMNVEV (reference sequence). Trimming cost V 5 bases and J 4 bases, with 17 bases left between them. The CDR3 protein is CASSPWGRTFTEAFF. As DNA, the CDR3 is TGTGCCAGCAGTCCGTGGGGGAGGACTTTCACTGAAGCTTTCTTT.

The chain couples TRBV6-1 to TRBJ1-5; D not certain. Germline-derived CDR1 and CDR2 are MNHNS and SASEGT. Deletions cut 1 base from V and 7 bases from J, with 17 bases between. The CDR3 totals 16 residues. DNA for the CDR3: TGTGCCAGCAGTGAAGGTCTGGACGTGGCGTACCAGCCCCAGCATTTT. This encodes CASSEGLDVAYQPQHF.

The chain links TRBV3-1 (or the pseudogene TRBV3-2) to TRBJ2-7; maybe TRBD2 (6 bases). CDR3 length: 16 residues. CDR1 is LGHDT, CDR2 YNNKEL, per germline (reference sequence). V shed 3 bases and J shed 7 bases, with 22 bases lying between them. The CDR3 spells CASSHLGAAGLGEQYF. The CDR3 DNA sequence: TGTGCCAGCAGCCACCTGGGCGCAGCGGGTCTAGGTGAGCAGTACTTC.

The chain joins TRBV7-2 to TRBJ2-3, with D perhaps given as TRBD1 or TRBD2 (5 bases each). V lost 4 bases to trimming and J lost 6 bases, with 14 bases between them. CDR1 and CDR2 from the germline V gene are SGHTA and FQGNSA. The CDR3 is made up of 14 amino acids. The CDR3: CASSSRDALDTQYF. In DNA, the CDR3 is TGTGCCAGCAGCTCCCGGGACGCTTTGGATACGCAGTATTTT.

V is TRBV30 and J is TRBJ2-1, with 7 nucleotides matching TRBD2. Per the germline V gene, CDR1 is GTSNPN and CDR2 is SVGIG (reference sequence). V was pared by 2 bases and J by 0 bases, with 10 bases of the junction left unmatched. The CDR3 length is 17 residues. CDR3 amino acids: CAWSFKAGRSSYNEQFF. The CDR3 DNA sequence: TGTGCCTGGAGTTTTAAAGCGGGACGGAGCTCCTACAATGAGCAGTTCTTC.

This chain links TRBV27 with TRBJ1-2; TRBD1 matches 8 bases. Trimming cost V 5 bases and J 4 bases; bases outside gene matches: 9. CDR3 length equals 15 residues. Per germline, CDR1 MNHEY and CDR2 SMNVEV (reference sequence). CDR3 in amino acids: CASSLRQGLFYGYTF. The CDR3 nucleotides are TGTGCCAGCAGTCTACGACAGGGGTTATTCTATGGCTACACCTTC.

On this clone itself: Other DNA variants within this sample encode the same CDR3. The chain joins TRBV29-1 to TRBJ2-7, with unresolved D. The CDR3 spans 11 residues. V shed 4 bases and J shed 1 base, with 5 bases lying between them. Germline V CDR1 and CDR2: SQVTM, ANQGSEA. The CDR3 region is CSVGLSYEQYF. The CDR3 DNA is TGCAGCGTTGGGTTGTCCTACGAGCAGTACTTC.

This chain connects TRBV10-3 to TRBJ2-7; D is unresolved. Trimming removed 10 bases from V and 0 bases from J, with 16 bases in between. The CDR3 has 14 residues. CDR1 is ENHRY and CDR2 is SYGVKD in the germline V gene. In DNA form, the CDR3 reads TGTGCCACTCAACCCAGAGACGGCTCCTACGAGCAGTACTTC. It is translated as CATQPRDGSYEQYF.

The V and J genes are TRBV7-3 and TRBJ2-3; no clear D gene. This CDR3 contains 17 residues. Trimming left V 0 bases short and J 2 bases short, with 15 bases between. CDR1 is SGHTA and CDR2 is FQGTGA in the germline V gene. CDR3 loop: CASSLTPRVSHTDTQYF. CDR3 nucleotide sequence: TGTGCCAGCAGCTTAACCCCTCGGGTGAGCCACACAGATACGCAGTATTTT.

V gene TRBV27 combines with J gene TRBJ1-6, with TRBD1 as a possible D gene (5 bases). The CDR3 is 15 amino acids. In germline, CDR1 is MNHEY, CDR2 SMNVEV (reference sequence). Trimming removed 7 bases at V and 7 bases at J, with 17 bases between. CDR3 in DNA: TGTGCCAGCACCCGGCAATGGGGCCCCAATTCACCCCTCCACTTT. This codes for CASTRQWGPNSPLHF.